This TCR beta chain derives from a study of control samples from healthy donors and cancer patients. Profiled with immunoSEQ multiplex PCR; TCRdb holds only in-frame clones, not every one. Among almost 85,000 clones, about 94% were seen once, and the ten largest hold 4.8%. The CDR3 has 14 residues. Germline CDR1 and CDR2: SNHLY and FYNNEI. Trimming cost V 7 bases and J 4 bases, with 13 bases left between them. The sequence derives from a woman aged 18 to 35 in good health. The chain uses TRBV2 and TRBJ1-4; D unclear. Material for sequencing was blood. CDR3 nucleotides: TGTGCCAGCAAGATAAACAACTATAATGAAAAACTGTTTTTT. This encodes CASKINNYNEKLFF. Full variable domain (remainder filled in from reference TRBV2 and TRBJ1-4): EPEVTQTPSHQVTQMGQEVILRCVPISNHLYFYWYRQILGQKVEFLVSFYNNEISEKSEIFDDQFSVERPDGSNFTLKIRSTKLEDSAMYFCASKINNYNEKLFFGSGTQLSVL.